This T cell receptor beta chain was sequenced in a study of CD8 T cells in Susac syndrome. The RNA input was about 0.5 to 1 ug, and it was reverse transcribed with random hexamers. Amplification of TCR beta CDR3 spanned 54 Vbeta and 13 Jbeta via immunoSEQ multiplex PCR. Each CDR3 protein gets one entry after TCRdb re-called the immunoSEQ multiplex PCR reads with MiXCR. The sample gives around 85,000 distinct CDR3 sequences, roughly 94% of which show up once; 0.45% to 0.5% is in the top ten. This clonotype was observed once. Sequencing targeted TCR beta in blood CD8+ and CD4+ T cells. Each Susac syndrome patient had definite or probable disease by recently defined criteria. The CD8+ and CD4+ T cells were negatively isolated, with the TEMRA cells enriched by FACS. The CDR3 has 14 amino acids. The germline CDR1 and CDR2 sequences are SGHVS and FNYEAQ. V dropped 0 bases and J dropped 8 bases, with 11 bases sitting between them.

The source is a human donor with Susac syndrome. The sequenced sample was CD8+ T cells from PBMCs. The genes are TRBV7-6 and TRBJ2-1, with a tentative D call TRBD1 (5 bases). The CDR3 reads CASSLAYDSDEQFF. DNA for the CDR3: TGTGCCAGCAGCTTAGCTTATGACAGCGATGAGCAGTTCTTC.